These T cell receptor beta chains were read from a single sample in a study of T cells in Graves' hyperthyroidism and ophthalmopathy. TCRdb ran MiXCR on the multiplex PCR reads and lists one entry per CDR3 protein. This table holds 550,000 to 700,000 distinct CDR3 sequences, around 45% found once. Sequencing was performed on peripheral blood or thyroid tissue (not recorded which). These receptor sequences come from an adult woman with Graves' disease, either hyperthyroidism or ophthalmopathy (not recorded which). The CDR3 runs from the conserved cysteine through the conserved F or W. A D gene is named only where the DNA matches it firmly. Not all rows give a size; the values are once, few, many and, for expanded clones, a class.

J gene,V gene,D gene,clone size,CDR3 protein,CDR3 DNA
TRBJ2-5,TRBV7-9,-,many,CASSDPSGDQYF,TGTGCCAGCAGCGACCCCTCCGGAGACCAGTACTTC
TRBJ1-5,TRBV12-3/TRBV12-4,TRBD1,-,CASSLNRGGQPQHF,TGTGCCAGCAGTTTAAACAGGGGAGGGCAGCCCCAGCATTTT
TRBJ2-7,TRBV29-1,-,-,CSGTPYEQYF,TGCAGCGGGACACCTTACGAGCAGTACTTC
TRBJ1-1,TRBV29-1,-,-,CSVEGVGAAEDAFF,TGCAGCGTTGAAGGGGTAGGGGCCGCCGAGGACGCTTTCTTT
TRBJ1-3,TRBV5-1,-,-,CASSQGTVNTIYF,TGCGCCAGCAGCCAAGGGACGGTCAACACCATATATTTT
TRBJ1-6,TRBV7-9,-,-,CASSLDGRGSSPLHF,TGTGCCAGCAGCCTGGACGGCAGGGGTTCTTCACCCCTCCACTTT
TRBJ2-2,TRBV6-5,-,-,CASSPWGVWAGELFF,TGTGCCAGCAGTCCCTGGGGGGTGTGGGCCGGGGAGCTGTTTTTT
TRBJ1-1,TRBV6-5,-,-,CASSYGGNTEAFF,TGTGCCAGCAGTTATGGCGGGAACACTGAAGCTTTCTTT
TRBJ2-7,TRBV28,-,many,CATHWAYEQYF,TGTGCCACTCACTGGGCCTACGAGCAGTACTTC
TRBJ2-2,TRBV15,-,-,CATSRDGSVNTGELFF,TGTGCCACCAGCAGGGACGGGAGCGTAAACACCGGGGAGCTGTTTTTT
TRBJ2-7,TRBV15,-,once,CATSRDGVGSYEQYF,TGTGCCACCAGCAGAGACGGAGTGGGATCCTACGAGCAGTACTTC
TRBJ2-7,TRBV10-3,TRBD2,once,CAINNGLAASRNEQYF,TGTGCCATCAACAATGGACTAGCGGCGAGTCGAAACGAGCAGTACTTC
TRBJ2-7,TRBV12-3/TRBV12-4,-,once,CASTLEGGGREQYF,TGTGCCAGCACCCTCGAGGGGGGTGGAAGGGAGCAGTACTTC
TRBJ2-7,TRBV14,-,few,CASSRGANYEQYF,TGTGCCAGCAGCCGCGGGGCGAACTACGAGCAGTACTTC
TRBJ2-5,TRBV5-1,TRBD1,many,CASSSSGTGYRETQYF,TGCGCCAGCAGCTCTTCCGGGACAGGGTACCGGGAGACCCAGTACTTC
TRBJ2-7,TRBV20-1,-,many,CSARRAPGQYF,TGCAGTGCTAGAAGGGCCCCCGGGCAGTACTTC